These T cell receptor beta chains were read from a single sample in a study of a mutant IDH1 vaccine in newly diagnosed glioma. The antigens these receptors bind are not known. Method: immunoSEQ multiplex PCR; TCRdb's copy keeps in-frame clones and lacks some. The table shows approximately 39,000 clones, with roughly 76% occurring only once. The sequencing used PBMCs, collected from a glioma patient whose treatment included an IDH1 peptide vaccine. The receptors here all came from a man aged 45-60 years with glioma. CDR3s include the opening cysteine and the closing phenylalanine or tryptophan. The order of the fields is CDR3 length, V gene, D gene, clone size, J gene, CDR3 protein, CDR3 DNA. D genes are given only for firm matches. Clone size, where shown, is once, few, many, or a class for clones that have expanded.

CDR3 length: 18
V gene: TRBV5-1
D gene: NA
clone size: once
J gene: TRBJ2-2
CDR3 protein: CASSFEPSGTRSAGELFF
CDR3 DNA: TGCGCCAGCAGCTTTGAGCCCTCCGGGACAAGGTCCGCCGGGGAGCTGTTTTTT

CDR3 length: 13
V gene: TRBV5-1
D gene: NA
clone size: NA
J gene: TRBJ1-2
CDR3 protein: CASSLGSLGSYTF
CDR3 DNA: TGCGCCAGCAGCTTGGGGTCGCTGGGGAGCTACACCTTC

CDR3 length: 15
V gene: TRBV7-6
D gene: NA
clone size: NA
J gene: TRBJ1-1
CDR3 protein: CASSSNPGRDTEAFF
CDR3 DNA: TGTGCCAGCAGCTCTAATCCAGGCCGGGACACTGAAGCTTTCTTT

CDR3 length: 18
V gene: TRBV5-1
D gene: TRBD2
clone size: NA
J gene: TRBJ2-2
CDR3 protein: CASSLARLAGLNTGELFF
CDR3 DNA: TGCGCCAGCAGCTTGGCACGGCTAGCGGGATTGAACACCGGGGAGCTGTTTTTT

CDR3 length: 18
V gene: TRBV5-1
D gene: NA
clone size: NA
J gene: TRBJ1-3
CDR3 protein: CASSSGWGLPSSGNTIYF
CDR3 DNA: TGCGCCAGCAGCTCCGGATGGGGACTACCGAGCTCTGGAAACACCATATATTTT

CDR3 length: 15
V gene: TRBV6-1
D gene: TRBD1
clone size: NA
J gene: TRBJ2-5
CDR3 protein: CASSEGVIRGETQYF
CDR3 DNA: TGTGCCAGCAGTGAGGGTGTAATCAGGGGGGAGACCCAGTACTTC

CDR3 length: 15
V gene: TRBV19
D gene: NA
clone size: NA
J gene: TRBJ2-6
CDR3 protein: CASSIHVTGANVLTF
CDR3 DNA: TGTGCCAGTAGTATCCACGTGACTGGGGCCAACGTCCTGACTTTC

CDR3 length: 14
V gene: TRBV7-8
D gene: TRBD1
clone size: NA
J gene: TRBJ1-5
CDR3 protein: CASSYRQGGQPQHF
CDR3 DNA: TGTGCCAGCAGTTATCGACAGGGTGGTCAGCCCCAGCATTTT

CDR3 length: 15
V gene: TRBV7-2
D gene: NA
clone size: NA
J gene: TRBJ1-1
CDR3 protein: CASSLGLGGNTEAFF
CDR3 DNA: TGTGCCAGCAGCTTAGGCCTGGGGGGGAACACTGAAGCTTTCTTT

CDR3 length: 11
V gene: TRBV19
D gene: NA
clone size: NA
J gene: TRBJ2-7
CDR3 protein: CASSQSYEQYF
CDR3 DNA: TGTGCCAGTAGTCAGTCCTACGAGCAGTACTTC

CDR3 length: 15
V gene: TRBV6-6
D gene: NA
clone size: NA
J gene: TRBJ1-5
CDR3 protein: CASTLHQGGNQPQHF
CDR3 DNA: TGTGCCAGCACCCTACACCAGGGTGGCAATCAGCCCCAGCATTTT

CDR3 length: 13
V gene: TRBV29-1
D gene: TRBD1
clone size: NA
J gene: TRBJ2-7
CDR3 protein: CSVLTGNSYEQYF
CDR3 DNA: TGCAGCGTCTTGACAGGGAACTCCTACGAGCAGTACTTC

CDR3 length: 13
V gene: TRBV5-1
D gene: TRBD1
clone size: few
J gene: TRBJ2-7
CDR3 protein: CASSQGQPYEQYF
CDR3 DNA: TGCGCCAGCAGCCAGGGACAGCCTTACGAGCAGTACTTC

CDR3 length: 13
V gene: TRBV2
D gene: TRBD1
clone size: NA
J gene: TRBJ2-1
CDR3 protein: CATGTGPYNEQFF
CDR3 DNA: TGTGCCACCGGGACAGGGCCCTACAATGAGCAGTTCTTC

CDR3 length: 15
V gene: TRBV28
D gene: NA
clone size: few
J gene: TRBJ1-5
CDR3 protein: CASRSGQISNQPQHF
CDR3 DNA: TGTGCCAGCAGAAGTGGACAGATTAGCAATCAGCCCCAGCATTTT

CDR3 length: 13
V gene: TRBV27
D gene: NA
clone size: NA
J gene: TRBJ1-1
CDR3 protein: CASKFNFGTEAFF
CDR3 DNA: TGTGCCAGCAAGTTTAATTTCGGGACTGAAGCTTTCTTT

CDR3 length: 16
V gene: TRBV4-1
D gene: TRBD1
clone size: NA
J gene: TRBJ1-4
CDR3 protein: CASSTIYGTGDEKLFF
CDR3 DNA: TGCGCCAGCAGTACTATCTACGGGACAGGGGATGAAAAACTGTTTTTT

CDR3 length: 12
V gene: TRBV28
D gene: NA
clone size: NA
J gene: TRBJ2-7
CDR3 protein: CASSFRTYEQYF
CDR3 DNA: TGTGCCAGCAGTTTCAGAACCTACGAGCAGTACTTC

CDR3 length: 14
V gene: TRBV5-1
D gene: NA
clone size: NA
J gene: TRBJ1-2
CDR3 protein: CASSLVTPVYGYTF
CDR3 DNA: TGCGCCAGCAGCTTGGTGACACCGGTCTATGGCTACACCTTC

CDR3 length: 15
V gene: TRBV19
D gene: TRBD1
clone size: NA
J gene: TRBJ1-2
CDR3 protein: CASSITGVPFDGYTF
CDR3 DNA: TGTGCCAGTAGTATAACAGGGGTTCCCTTTGACGGCTACACCTTC

CDR3 length: 13
V gene: TRBV19
D gene: NA
clone size: NA
J gene: TRBJ1-5
CDR3 protein: CASRDGEAQPQHF
CDR3 DNA: TGTGCCAGTAGAGACGGGGAGGCCCAGCCCCAGCATTTT

CDR3 length: 16
V gene: TRBV19
D gene: TRBD1
clone size: NA
J gene: TRBJ1-6
CDR3 protein: CASRSGTGFYNSPLHF
CDR3 DNA: TGTGCCAGTAGGTCCGGGACAGGGTTCTATAATTCACCCCTCCACTTT

CDR3 length: 15
V gene: TRBV7-2
D gene: TRBD2
clone size: NA
J gene: TRBJ2-5
CDR3 protein: CASKRTSGAPETQYF
CDR3 DNA: TGTGCCAGCAAAAGGACTAGCGGGGCCCCAGAGACCCAGTACTTC

CDR3 length: 15
V gene: TRBV7-9
D gene: NA
clone size: NA
J gene: TRBJ2-3
CDR3 protein: CASSLVGPPTDTQYF
CDR3 DNA: TGTGCCAGCAGCTTAGTGGGACCCCCGACAGATACGCAGTATTTT

CDR3 length: 12
V gene: TRBV30
D gene: NA
clone size: few
J gene: TRBJ1-3
CDR3 protein: CAWSVSAAEFIF
CDR3 DNA: TGTGCCTGGAGTGTATCCGCGGCGGAATTTATCTTT

CDR3 length: 13
V gene: TRBV6-1
D gene: NA
clone size: NA
J gene: TRBJ2-7
CDR3 protein: CASSERSSYEQYF
CDR3 DNA: TGTGCCAGCAGTGAGAGGAGCTCCTACGAGCAGTACTTC

CDR3 length: 12
V gene: TRBV19
D gene: NA
clone size: NA
J gene: TRBJ2-3
CDR3 protein: CASNAISDTQYF
CDR3 DNA: TGTGCCAGTAATGCGATTTCAGATACGCAGTATTTT

CDR3 length: 15
V gene: TRBV7-8
D gene: NA
clone size: NA
J gene: TRBJ2-5
CDR3 protein: CASSLLLTVQETQYF
CDR3 DNA: TGTGCCAGCAGCTTACTGCTGACAGTGCAAGAGACCCAGTACTTC

CDR3 length: 13
V gene: TRBV19
D gene: NA
clone size: NA
J gene: TRBJ2-1
CDR3 protein: CASSFSAYNEQFF
CDR3 DNA: TGTGCCAGTAGTTTCTCGGCTTACAATGAGCAGTTCTTC